A single sample gave rise to the 9 T cell receptor beta chains below, sequenced in a study of cytomegalovirus exposure and HLA in healthy donors. The study ran its PCR with 60 Vbeta and 13 Jbeta primers. Produced via immunoSEQ multiplex PCR; TCRdb's table is partial and in-frame only. Counted here are around 120,000 clones, roughly two thirds occurring once; the ten biggest clones make up about 1.5%. The sample comprised PBMCs. The receptors were sampled from a young man in good health and CMV-seropositive.

The chain has TRBV5-1 and TRBJ2-1, with 10 bases identical to TRBD2. Germline loops: CDR1 SGHRS, CDR2 YFSETQ. Trimming removed 2 bases from V and 3 bases from J; junction bases left unmatched: 2. CDR3 length: 15 amino acids. The CDR3 DNA reads TGCGCCAGCAGCTTACTAGCGGGAAGCTACAATGAGCAGTTCTTC. It codes for CASSLLAGSYNEQFF.

The chain carries TRBV28 and TRBJ2-7; no reliable D call. V dropped 1 base and J dropped 4 bases, with 8 bases sitting between them. The CDR3 is made up of 13 amino acids. Looked up from germline, CDR1 is MDHEN and CDR2 is SYDVKM. CDR3 sequence (DNA): TGTGCCAGCAGTTTATCAGGCTTTTACGAGCAGTACTTC. It codes for CASSLSGFYEQYF.

This sequence joins TRBV5-1 and TRBJ1-4; D unresolved. Germline V gives CDR1 SGHRS, CDR2 YFSETQ. V lost 0 bases to trimming and J lost 3 bases, with 9 bases between them. The CDR3 sequence is 15 residues long. The CDR3 sequence is CASSLGDQANEKLFF. The CDR3 coding sequence is TGCGCCAGCAGCTTGGGAGATCAGGCTAATGAAAAACTGTTTTTT.

This clone has at least ten counts. The gene calls are TRBV4-3 and TRBJ2-7, with TRBD1 identical over 9 bases. This CDR3 contains 16 residues. The germline V gene has CDR1 LGHNA and CDR2 YSLEER. The V segment lost 0 bases and the J segment 5 bases; nucleotides outside the gene matches: 8. The CDR3 sequence is CASSQDRGTGSDEQYF. In DNA, the CDR3 is TGCGCCAGCAGCCAAGATAGAGGGACAGGGTCAGACGAGCAGTACTTC.

The chain has TRBV6-5 and TRBJ2-1; 8 positions agree with TRBD2. V dropped 6 bases and J dropped 6; count of bases not matched to a gene: 4. Germline lookup yields CDR1 MNHEY and CDR2 SVGAGI. The CDR3 has 13 residues. In DNA form, the CDR3 reads TGTGCCAGCAGAAGACTAGCGAGCAATGAGCAGTTCTTC. Amino acids: CASRRLASNEQFF.

For the CDR3, the DNA is TGTGCCAGCAGTGACCAGAGGGCAGGGGTCAACCAGCCCCAGCATTTT. Residues: CASSDQRAGVNQPQHF. V and J are TRBV25-1 and TRBJ1-5; maybe TRBD1 (6 bases). V gave up 3 bases and J gave up 7 bases, with 19 bases separating them. The CDR3 is made up of 16 amino acids. Per the germline V gene, CDR1 is MGHDK and CDR2 is SYGVNS.

This clone was observed a handful of times. This chain uses TRBV7-2 with TRBJ2-1; 7 bases align to TRBD2. This CDR3 spans 16 amino acids. CDR1 SGHTA and CDR2 FQGNSA come from the germline V gene. V was clipped by 1 base and J by 0 bases; unmatched bases: 3. The CDR3 DNA follows: TGTGCCAGCAGCTTAGGAGCGGGGAGCTCCTACAATGAGCAGTTCTTC. Translating gives CASSLGAGSSYNEQFF.

This clone was counted only a few times. This rearrangement joins TRBV9 to TRBJ2-5; 8 bases are a match to TRBD2. CDR1 SGDLS and CDR2 YYNGEE come from the germline V gene. This CDR3 comprises 15 residues. V gave up 0 bases and J gave up 5 bases; unmatched junction bases: 6. CDR3 sequence: CASSVAGGRGETQYF. Here the CDR3 DNA reads TGTGCCAGCAGCGTAGCGGGAGGGCGAGGGGAGACCCAGTACTTC.

There are a few counts of this clone. The same CDR3 arises from other DNA sequences in this sample as well. The chain joins TRBV6-6 to TRBJ2-7, with D possibly being TRBD2 (6 bases). Germline values: CDR1 MNHNY, CDR2 SVGAGI (reference sequence). V dropped 2 bases and J dropped 2 bases, with 13 bases sitting between them. The CDR3 spans 15 residues. The CDR3 coding sequence is TGTGCCAGCAGTTACAAGGAGGAGCGGGCCTACGAGCAGTACTTC. Residues: CASSYKEERAYEQYF.